The entry that follows covers one T cell receptor beta chain sequence. The antigen remains unidentified. The data were produced by immunoSEQ multiplex PCR, yet TCRdb's version contains in-frame clones alone and is incomplete. The table has 2 million to 3 million clones, under 95% seen once. These data originate in a study of shared clonotypes between healthy human individuals. Study as a whole: Three plates each covered CD4 naive and memory; CD8 naive two, CD8 memory one. Study-level points and caveats: Only a few donors were included, so the genetic and exposure-history diversity represented was limited.

In the CD4+ fraction, cells were divided into CD45RA+ naive and CD45RA-negative memory subsets. CDR1 is SGHRS and CDR2 is YFSETQ in the germline V gene. V lost 0 bases and J lost 4; bases outside the gene matches: 5. The CDR3 runs to 17 residues. Sequenced: naive CD4+ T cells from PBMCs. Specified subset: CD45RA+ positively selected. The sequence was obtained from a young man in good health. Some clones in this sample may be carry-over from other donors' samples. This chain connects TRBV5-1 to TRBJ2-3; TRBD2 aligns across 13 bases. The CDR3 sequence: CASSLGLGLAGPDTQYF. CDR3 in DNA: TGCGCCAGCAGCTTGGGTTTGGGACTAGCGGGACCAGATACGCAGTATTTT.